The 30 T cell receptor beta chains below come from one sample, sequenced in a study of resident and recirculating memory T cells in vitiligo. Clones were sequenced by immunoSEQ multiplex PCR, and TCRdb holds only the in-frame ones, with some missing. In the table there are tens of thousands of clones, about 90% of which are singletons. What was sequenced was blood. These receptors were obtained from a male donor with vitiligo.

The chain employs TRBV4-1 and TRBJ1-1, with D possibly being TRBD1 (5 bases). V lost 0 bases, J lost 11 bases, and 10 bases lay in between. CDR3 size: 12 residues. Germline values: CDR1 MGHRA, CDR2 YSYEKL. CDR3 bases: TGCGCCAGCAGCCAAGAGTCAGGGCCGGCTTTCTTT. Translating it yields CASSQESGPAFF.

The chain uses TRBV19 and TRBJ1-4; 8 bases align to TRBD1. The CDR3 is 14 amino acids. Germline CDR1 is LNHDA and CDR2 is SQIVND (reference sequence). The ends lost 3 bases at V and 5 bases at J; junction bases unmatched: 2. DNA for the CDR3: TGTGCCAGTAGTATCAGGGACAGGAATGAAAAACTGTTTTTT. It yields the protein CASSIRDRNEKLFF.

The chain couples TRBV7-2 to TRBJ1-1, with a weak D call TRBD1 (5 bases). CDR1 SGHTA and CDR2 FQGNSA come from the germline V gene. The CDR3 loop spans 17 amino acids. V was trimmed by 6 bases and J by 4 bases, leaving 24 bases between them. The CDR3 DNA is TGTGCCAGCAGGGATAGGGTATTCCAGGGAAGGGGCACTGAAGCTTTCTTT. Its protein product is CASRDRVFQGRGTEAFF. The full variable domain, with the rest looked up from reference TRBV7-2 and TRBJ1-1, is GAGVSQSPSNKVTEKGKDVELRCDPISGHTALYWYRQSLGQGLEFLIYFQGNSAPDKSGLPSDRFSAERTGGSVSTLTIQRTQQEDSAVYLCASRDRVFQGRGTEAFFGQGTRLTVV.

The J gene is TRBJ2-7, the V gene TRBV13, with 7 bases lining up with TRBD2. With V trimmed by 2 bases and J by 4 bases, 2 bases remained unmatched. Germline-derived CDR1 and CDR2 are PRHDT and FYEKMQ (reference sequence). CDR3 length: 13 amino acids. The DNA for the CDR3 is TGTGCCAGCAGCTTAACAGCGGGGTACGAGCAGTACTTC. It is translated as CASSLTAGYEQYF.

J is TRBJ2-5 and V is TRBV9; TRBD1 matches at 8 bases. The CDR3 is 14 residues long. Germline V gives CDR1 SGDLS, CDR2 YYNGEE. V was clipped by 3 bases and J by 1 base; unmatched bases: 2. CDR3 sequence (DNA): TGTGCCAGCAGCGGGGGACAGGCCCAAGAGACCCAGTACTTC. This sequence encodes CASSGGQAQETQYF.

This CDR3 reads CAVPGQGGNEQFF. The CDR3 nucleotides are TGTGCCGTGCCGGGACAGGGGGGCAATGAGCAGTTCTTC. This chain joins TRBV15 and TRBJ2-1, with 11 nucleotides matching TRBD1. V dropped 11 bases and J dropped 6; count of bases not matched to a gene: 6. The CDR3 sequence is 13 residues long. CDR1 LNHNV and CDR2 YYDKDF come from the germline V gene (reference sequence).

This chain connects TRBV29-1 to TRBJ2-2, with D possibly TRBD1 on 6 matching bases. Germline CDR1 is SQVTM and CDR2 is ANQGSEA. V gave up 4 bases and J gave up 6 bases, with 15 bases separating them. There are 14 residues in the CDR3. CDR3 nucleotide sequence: TGCAGCGTTGCTCAGGGGCTCCAGGCCGGGGAGCTGTTTTTT. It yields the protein CSVAQGLQAGELFF.

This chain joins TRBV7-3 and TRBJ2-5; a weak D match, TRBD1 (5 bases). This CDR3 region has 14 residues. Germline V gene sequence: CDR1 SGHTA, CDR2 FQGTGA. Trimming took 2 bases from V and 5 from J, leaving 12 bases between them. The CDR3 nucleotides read TGTGCCAGCAGCTTAGACGCAGGGCGGGAGACCCAGTACTTC. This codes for CASSLDAGRETQYF.

CDR3 in amino acids: CAASAGPYNEQFF. CDR3 DNA: TGTGCCGCCTCAGCGGGACCTTACAATGAGCAGTTCTTC. V is TRBV6-5 and J is TRBJ2-1; 7 nucleotides agree with TRBD2. Germline loops: CDR1 MNHEY, CDR2 SVGAGI. This CDR3 is built from 13 residues. J was trimmed by 4 bases and V by 11 bases; bases with no gene match: 8.

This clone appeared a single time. The CDR3 coding sequence is TGTGCCAGCAGCTTGGGGGACAGGGGATTGCACGAGCAGTACTTC. Its protein is CASSLGDRGLHEQYF. The genes are TRBV5-6 and TRBJ2-7, with 10 bases identical to TRBD1. Germline V gene data show CDR1 as SGHDT and CDR2 as YYEEEE. CDR3 length equals 15 residues. V trimming: 0 bases; J trimming: 5 bases; junction bases outside the gene matches: 5.

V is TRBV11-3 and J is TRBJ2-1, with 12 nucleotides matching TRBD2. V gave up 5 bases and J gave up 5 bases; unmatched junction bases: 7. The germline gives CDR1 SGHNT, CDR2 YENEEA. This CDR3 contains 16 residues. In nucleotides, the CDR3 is TGTGCCAGCAGCCCTAGACTAGCGGGGGTCAACAATGAGCAGTTCTTC. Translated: CASSPRLAGVNNEQFF.

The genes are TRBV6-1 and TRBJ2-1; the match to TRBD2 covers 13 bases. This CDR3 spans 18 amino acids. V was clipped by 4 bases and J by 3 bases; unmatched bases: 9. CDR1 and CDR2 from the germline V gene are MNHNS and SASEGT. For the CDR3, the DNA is TGTGCCAGCAGTGCACAAACATGGACTAGCGGGAGCTACAATGAGCAGTTCTTC. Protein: CASSAQTWTSGSYNEQFF.

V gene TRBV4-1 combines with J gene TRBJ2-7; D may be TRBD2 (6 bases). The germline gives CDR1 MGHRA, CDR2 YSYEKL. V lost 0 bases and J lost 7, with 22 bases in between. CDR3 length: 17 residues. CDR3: CASSQDRAGRQVWEQYF. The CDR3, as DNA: TGCGCCAGCAGCCAAGATAGGGCAGGGAGGCAGGTGTGGGAGCAGTACTTC.

CDR3 DNA sequence: TGTGCCAGCAGCTTGCGGGGGAGGCGGGAGGCCCGGTGGTACAATGAGCAGTTCTTC. Translation gives CASSLRGRREARWYNEQFF. The genes are TRBV5-6 and TRBJ2-1, with 8 bases lining up with TRBD2. The CDR3 has 19 residues. V was pared by 1 base and J by 4 bases, with 16 bases of the junction left unmatched. Germline CDR1 and CDR2: SGHDT and YYEEEE.

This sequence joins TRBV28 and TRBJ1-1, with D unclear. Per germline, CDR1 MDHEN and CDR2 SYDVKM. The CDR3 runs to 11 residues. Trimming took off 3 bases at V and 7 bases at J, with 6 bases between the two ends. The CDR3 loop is CASSFVYEAFF. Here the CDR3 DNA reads TGTGCCAGCAGTTTCGTGTATGAAGCTTTCTTT.

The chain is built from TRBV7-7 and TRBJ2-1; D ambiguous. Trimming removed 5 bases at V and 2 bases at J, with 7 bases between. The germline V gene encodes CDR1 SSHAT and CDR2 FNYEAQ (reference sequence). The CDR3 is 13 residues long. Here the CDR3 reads CASSPAAYNEQFF. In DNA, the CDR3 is TGTGCCAGCAGCCCCGCAGCCTACAATGAGCAGTTCTTC.

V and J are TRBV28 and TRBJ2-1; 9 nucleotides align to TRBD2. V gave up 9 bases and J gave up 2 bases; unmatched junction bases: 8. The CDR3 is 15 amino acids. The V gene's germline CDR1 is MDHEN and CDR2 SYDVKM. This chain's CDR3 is CASSHPSGTYNEQFF. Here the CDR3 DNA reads TGTGCCAGTTCCCATCCTAGCGGGACCTACAATGAGCAGTTCTTC.

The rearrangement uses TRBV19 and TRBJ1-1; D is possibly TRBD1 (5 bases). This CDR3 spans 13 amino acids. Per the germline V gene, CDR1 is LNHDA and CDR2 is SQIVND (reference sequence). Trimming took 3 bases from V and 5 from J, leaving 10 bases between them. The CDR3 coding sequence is TGTGCCAGTAGTATGGGGGGTCGGACTGAAGCTTTCTTT. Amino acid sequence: CASSMGGRTEAFF.

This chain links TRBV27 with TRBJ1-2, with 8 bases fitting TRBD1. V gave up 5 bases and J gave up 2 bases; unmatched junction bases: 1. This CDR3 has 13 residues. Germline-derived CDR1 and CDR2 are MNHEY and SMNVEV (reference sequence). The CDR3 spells CASSRQGNYGYTF. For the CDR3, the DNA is TGTGCCAGCAGTCGACAGGGGAACTATGGCTACACCTTC.

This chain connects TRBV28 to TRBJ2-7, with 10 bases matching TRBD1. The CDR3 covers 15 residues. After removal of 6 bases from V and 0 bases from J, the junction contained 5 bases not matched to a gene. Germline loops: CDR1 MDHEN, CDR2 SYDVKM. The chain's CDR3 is CASSGGQGHSYEQYF. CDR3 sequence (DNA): TGTGCCAGCAGCGGGGGACAGGGGCACTCCTACGAGCAGTACTTC. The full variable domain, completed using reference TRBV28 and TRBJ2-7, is DVKVTQSSRYLVKRTGEKVFLECVQDMDHENMFWYRQDPGLGLRLIYFSYDVKMKEKGDIPEGYSVSREKKERFSLILESASTNQTSMYLCASSGGQGHSYEQYFGPGTRLTVT.

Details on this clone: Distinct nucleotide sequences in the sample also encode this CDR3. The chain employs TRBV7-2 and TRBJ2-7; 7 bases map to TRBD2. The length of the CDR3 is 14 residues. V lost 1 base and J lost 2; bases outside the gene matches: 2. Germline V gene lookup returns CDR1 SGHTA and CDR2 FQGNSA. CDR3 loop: CASSLGLAAYEQYF. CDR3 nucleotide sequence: TGTGCCAGCAGCTTAGGTCTAGCGGCCTACGAGCAGTACTTC.

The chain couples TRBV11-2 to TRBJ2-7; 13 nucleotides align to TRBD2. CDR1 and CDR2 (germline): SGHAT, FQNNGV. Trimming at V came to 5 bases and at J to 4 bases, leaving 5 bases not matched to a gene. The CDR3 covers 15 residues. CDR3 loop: CASSRTSGSLYEQYF. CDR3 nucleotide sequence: TGTGCCAGCAGCAGGACTAGCGGGAGCTTATACGAGCAGTACTTC.

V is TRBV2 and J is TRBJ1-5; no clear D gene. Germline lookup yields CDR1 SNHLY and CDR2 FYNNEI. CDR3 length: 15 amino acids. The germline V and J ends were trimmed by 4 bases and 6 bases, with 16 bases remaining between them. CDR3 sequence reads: CASSADSNGGQPQHF. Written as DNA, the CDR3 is TGTGCCAGCAGTGCCGACTCCAATGGAGGTCAGCCCCAGCATTTT.

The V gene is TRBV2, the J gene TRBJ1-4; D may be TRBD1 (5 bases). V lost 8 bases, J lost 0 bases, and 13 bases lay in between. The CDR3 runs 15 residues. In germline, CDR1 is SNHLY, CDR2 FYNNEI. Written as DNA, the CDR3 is TGTGCCAGCGTCAGGGCCGTGGCAACTAATGAAAAACTGTTTTTT. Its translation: CASVRAVATNEKLFF.

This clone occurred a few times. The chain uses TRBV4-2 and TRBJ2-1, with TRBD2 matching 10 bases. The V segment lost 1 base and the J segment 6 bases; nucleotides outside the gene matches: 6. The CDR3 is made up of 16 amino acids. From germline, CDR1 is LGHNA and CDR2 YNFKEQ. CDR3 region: CASSQAPAGGVNEQFF. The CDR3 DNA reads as TGTGCCAGCAGCCAAGCCCCAGCGGGAGGGGTCAATGAGCAGTTCTTC.

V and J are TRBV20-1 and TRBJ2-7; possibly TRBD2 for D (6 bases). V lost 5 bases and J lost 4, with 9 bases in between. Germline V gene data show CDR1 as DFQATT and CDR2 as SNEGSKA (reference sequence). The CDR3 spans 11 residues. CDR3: CSAGGSYEQYF. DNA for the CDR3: TGCAGTGCTGGGGGGTCTTACGAGCAGTACTTC.

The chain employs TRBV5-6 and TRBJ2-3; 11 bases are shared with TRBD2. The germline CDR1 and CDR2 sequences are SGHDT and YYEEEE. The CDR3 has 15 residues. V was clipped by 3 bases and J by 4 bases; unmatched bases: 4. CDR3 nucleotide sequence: TGTGCCAGCAGCTCCGGACTAGCGGGTCCAGATACGCAGTATTTT. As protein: CASSSGLAGPDTQYF.

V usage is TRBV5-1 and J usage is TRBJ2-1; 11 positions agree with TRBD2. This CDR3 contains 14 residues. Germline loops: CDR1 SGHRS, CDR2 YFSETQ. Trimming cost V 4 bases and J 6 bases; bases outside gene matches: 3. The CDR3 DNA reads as TGCGCCAGCAGCCCCGGACTAGCGGGCAATGAGCAGTTCTTC. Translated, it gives CASSPGLAGNEQFF.

The CDR3 here is CASSQGLAGVGVKVGELFF. The CDR3, as DNA: TGCGCCAGCAGTCAGGGGCTAGCGGGAGTGGGGGTAAAGGTCGGGGAGCTGTTTTTT. The J gene is TRBJ2-2, the V gene TRBV4-1; 10 bases agree with TRBD2. CDR1 and CDR2 (germline): MGHRA, YSYEKL. With V trimmed by 6 bases and J by 7 bases, 20 bases remained unmatched. The CDR3 length is 19 residues.

The CDR3 protein is CASSPTSRSYNEQFF. For the CDR3, the DNA is TGCGCCAGCAGCCCGACTAGTCGGTCCTACAATGAGCAGTTCTTC. The chain has TRBV5-1 and TRBJ2-1; TRBD2 is a possible D gene (6 bases). The V gene lost 4 bases and the J gene lost 1 base, with 12 bases spanning the gap. The CDR3 length is 15 residues. Looked up from germline, CDR1 is SGHRS and CDR2 is YFSETQ.